The 5 T cell receptor beta chains presented below share a single source sample, sequenced in a study of T cell changes during pregnancy in multiple sclerosis. Sequencing was performed with immunoSEQ multiplex PCR; in TCRdb, only in-frame clones are kept and a portion is missing. Of around 42,000 clones in the sample, 80% to 90% were seen once. Sequences were derived from peripheral blood, sampled in the first trimester of pregnancy. The receptors were sampled from a female donor in good health, enrolled as a control in a pregnancy study.

The DNA for the CDR3 is TGTGCCAGCAGCGTAGGGACTAGCGGTGGCACAGATACGCAGTATTTT. Amino acid sequence: CASSVGTSGGTDTQYF. V usage is TRBV6-4 and J usage is TRBJ2-3; 11 bases fit TRBD2. J lost 1 base, V lost 6 bases, and 6 bases had no gene match. There are 16 residues in the CDR3. Germline V gives CDR1 MRHNA, CDR2 SNTAGT.

The chain couples TRBV11-3 to TRBJ2-5; D is perhaps TRBD2 (5 bases). The germline V gene has CDR1 SGHNT and CDR2 YENEEA. The CDR3 has 14 residues. Deletions cut 0 bases from V and 3 bases from J, with 8 bases between. Here the CDR3 DNA reads TGTGCCAGCAGCTTAGATAGGCGGGAAGAGACCCAGTACTTC. It is translated as CASSLDRREETQYF.

The chain combines TRBV4-1 with TRBJ1-4; no reliable D call. The CDR3 totals 12 residues. Germline CDR1 MGHRA, CDR2 YSYEKL. V gave up 3 bases and J gave up 6 bases, with 5 bases separating them. CDR3 loop: CASSHPYEKLFF. The CDR3 DNA reads TGCGCCAGCAGCCACCCTTATGAAAAACTGTTTTTT.

This chain joins TRBV6-5 and TRBJ2-7; 8 nucleotides match TRBD2. From germline, CDR1 is MNHEY and CDR2 SVGAGI. The CDR3 consists of 14 residues. V shed 5 bases and J 1 base; nucleotides not matched to a gene: 4. The chain's CDR3 is CASSAPGGSYEQYF. In DNA form, the CDR3 reads TGTGCCAGCAGTGCCCCGGGGGGGTCCTACGAGCAGTACTTC.

This rearrangement joins TRBV21-1 to TRBJ1-1; the D call TRBD1 from the table was never checked on the DNA. TRBV21-1 is a pseudogene locus. The CDR3 consists of 17 residues. CDR3 bases: TGTGCCAGCAGCAAAGCGCTCAGGGGATCCTTGAACACTGAAGCTTTCTTT. As protein: CASSKALRGSLNTEAFF.